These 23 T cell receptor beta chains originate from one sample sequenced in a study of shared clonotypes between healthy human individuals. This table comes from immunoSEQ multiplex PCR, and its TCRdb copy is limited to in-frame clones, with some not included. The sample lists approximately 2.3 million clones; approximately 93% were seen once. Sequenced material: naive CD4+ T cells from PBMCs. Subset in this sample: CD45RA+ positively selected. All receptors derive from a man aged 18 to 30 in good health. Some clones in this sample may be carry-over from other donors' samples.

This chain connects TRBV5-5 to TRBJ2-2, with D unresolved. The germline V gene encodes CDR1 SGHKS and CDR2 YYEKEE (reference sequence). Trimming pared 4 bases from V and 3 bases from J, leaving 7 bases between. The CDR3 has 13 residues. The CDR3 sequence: CASSPRDTGELFF. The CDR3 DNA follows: TGTGCCAGCAGCCCCCGGGACACCGGGGAGCTGTTTTTT.

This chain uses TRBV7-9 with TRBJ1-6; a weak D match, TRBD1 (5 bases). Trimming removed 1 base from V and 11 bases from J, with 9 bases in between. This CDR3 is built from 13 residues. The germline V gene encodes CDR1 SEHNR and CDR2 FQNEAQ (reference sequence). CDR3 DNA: TGTGCCAGCAGCTTAGAGGGGAGTACACCCCTCCACTTT. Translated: CASSLEGSTPLHF.

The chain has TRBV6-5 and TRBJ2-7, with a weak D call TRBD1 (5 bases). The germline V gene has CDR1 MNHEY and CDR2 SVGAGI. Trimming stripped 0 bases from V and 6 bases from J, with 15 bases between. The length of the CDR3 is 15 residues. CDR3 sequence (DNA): TGTGCCAGCAGTTACTCGATGTCCAGGGCAGGCGAGCAGTACTTC. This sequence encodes CASSYSMSRAGEQYF.

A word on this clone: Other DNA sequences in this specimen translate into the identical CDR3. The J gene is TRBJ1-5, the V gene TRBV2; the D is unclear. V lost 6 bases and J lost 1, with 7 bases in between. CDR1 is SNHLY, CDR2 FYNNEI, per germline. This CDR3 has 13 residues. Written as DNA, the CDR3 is TGTGCCAGCAGCGGGGAAAGCAATCAGCCCCAGCATTTT. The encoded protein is CASSGESNQPQHF. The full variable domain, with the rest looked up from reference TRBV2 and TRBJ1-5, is EPEVTQTPSHQVTQMGQEVILRCVPISNHLYFYWYRQILGQKVEFLVSFYNNEISEKSEIFDDQFSVERPDGSNFTLKIRSTKLEDSAMYFCASSGESNQPQHFGDGTRLSIL.

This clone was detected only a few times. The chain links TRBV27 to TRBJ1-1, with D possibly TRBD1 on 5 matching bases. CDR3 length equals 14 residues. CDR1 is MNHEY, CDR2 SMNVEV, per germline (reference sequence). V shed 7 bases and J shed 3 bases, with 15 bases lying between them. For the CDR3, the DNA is TGTGCCAGCACCTGGGCGGAGGGGTACACTGAAGCTTTCTTT. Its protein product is CASTWAEGYTEAFF.

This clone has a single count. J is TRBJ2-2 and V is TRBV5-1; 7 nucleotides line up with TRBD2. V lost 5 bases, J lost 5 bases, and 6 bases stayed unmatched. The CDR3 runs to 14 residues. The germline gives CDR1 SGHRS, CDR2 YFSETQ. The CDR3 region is CASSPGGETGELFF. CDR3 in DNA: TGCGCCAGCAGTCCGGGAGGTGAGACCGGGGAGCTGTTTTTT.

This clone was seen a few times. DNA of the CDR3: TGCGCCAGCAGGCAAGAGTCGAACACTGAAGCTTTCTTT. Its protein is CASRQESNTEAFF. The J gene is TRBJ1-1, the V gene TRBV5-1, with D unclear. This CDR3 has 13 residues. Per germline, CDR1 SGHRS and CDR2 YFSETQ. V was cut by 5 bases and J by 1 base, with 9 bases left in between.

The CDR3 bases are TGTGCCAGCAGCTTAGATCAGCTTGGGGGGGTGAGCACTGAAGCTTTCTTT. Encoded protein: CASSLDQLGGVSTEAFF. The chain couples TRBV11-2 to TRBJ1-1, with D perhaps TRBD1 (5 bases). The germline V and J ends were trimmed by 0 bases and 4 bases, with 18 bases remaining between them. This CDR3 is 17 amino acids long. Germline values: CDR1 SGHAT, CDR2 FQNNGV.

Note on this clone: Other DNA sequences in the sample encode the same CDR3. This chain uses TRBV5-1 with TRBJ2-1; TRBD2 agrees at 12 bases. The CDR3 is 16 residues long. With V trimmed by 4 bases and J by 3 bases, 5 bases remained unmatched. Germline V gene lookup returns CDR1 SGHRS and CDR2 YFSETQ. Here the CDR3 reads CASSVSLAGGYNEQFF. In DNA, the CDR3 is TGCGCCAGCAGCGTTTCACTAGCGGGAGGCTACAATGAGCAGTTCTTC.

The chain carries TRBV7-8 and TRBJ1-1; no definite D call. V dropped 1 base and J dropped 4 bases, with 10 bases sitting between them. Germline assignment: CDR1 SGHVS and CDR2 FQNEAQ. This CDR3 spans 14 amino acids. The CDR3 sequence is CASSLERWVTEAFF. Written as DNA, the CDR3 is TGTGCCAGCAGCTTAGAACGGTGGGTCACTGAAGCTTTCTTT.

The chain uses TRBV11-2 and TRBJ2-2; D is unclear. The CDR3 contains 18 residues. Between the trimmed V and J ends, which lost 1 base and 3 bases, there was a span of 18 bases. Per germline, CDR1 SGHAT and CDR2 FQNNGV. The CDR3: CASSLGVGSRPYTGELFF. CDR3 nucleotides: TGTGCCAGCAGCTTAGGGGTCGGGTCACGGCCGTACACCGGGGAGCTGTTTTTT.

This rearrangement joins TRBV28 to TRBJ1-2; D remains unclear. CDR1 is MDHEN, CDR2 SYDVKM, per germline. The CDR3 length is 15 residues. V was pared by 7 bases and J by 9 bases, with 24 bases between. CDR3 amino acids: CASTPAGQQLSSYTF. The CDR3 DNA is TGTGCCAGCACCCCAGCCGGGCAGCAACTAAGCAGCTACACCTTC.

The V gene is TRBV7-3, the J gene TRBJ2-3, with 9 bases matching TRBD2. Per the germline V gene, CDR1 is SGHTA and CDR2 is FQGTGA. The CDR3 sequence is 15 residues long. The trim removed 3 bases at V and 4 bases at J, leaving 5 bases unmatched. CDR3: CASSFSGSGADTQYF. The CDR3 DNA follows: TGTGCCAGCAGCTTTAGCGGGAGTGGAGCAGATACGCAGTATTTT.

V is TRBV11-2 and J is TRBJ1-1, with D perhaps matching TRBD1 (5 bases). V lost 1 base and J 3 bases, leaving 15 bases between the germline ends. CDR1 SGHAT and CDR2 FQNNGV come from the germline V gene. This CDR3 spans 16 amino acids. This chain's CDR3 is CASSLGRDSFDTEAFF. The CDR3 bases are TGTGCCAGCAGCTTAGGACGTGACAGTTTCGACACTGAAGCTTTCTTT.

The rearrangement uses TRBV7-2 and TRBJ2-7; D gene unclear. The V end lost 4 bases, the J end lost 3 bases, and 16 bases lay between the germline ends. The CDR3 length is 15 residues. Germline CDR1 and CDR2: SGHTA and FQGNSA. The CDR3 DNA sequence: TGTGCCAGCAGCTCCCCGGCAGGAGCGCACTACGAGCAGTACTTC. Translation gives CASSSPAGAHYEQYF.

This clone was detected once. The CDR3 nucleotides are TGTGCCACCCTCGGCGGGAGGTCGTCCTACAATGAGCAGTTCTTC. Translating gives CATLGGRSSYNEQFF. The chain joins TRBV7-2 to TRBJ2-1; 8 nucleotides match TRBD2. Germline trimming cut 10 bases from V and 1 base from J; bases unmatched to any gene: 9. This CDR3 has 15 amino acids. CDR1 and CDR2 (germline): SGHTA, FQGNSA.

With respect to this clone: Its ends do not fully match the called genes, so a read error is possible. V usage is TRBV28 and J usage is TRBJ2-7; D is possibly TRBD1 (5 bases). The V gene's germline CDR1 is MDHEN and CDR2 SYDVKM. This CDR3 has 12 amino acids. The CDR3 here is CASSQGGRASHF. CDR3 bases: TGTGCCAGCAGCCAGGGCGGCAGGGCCTCCCACTTC.

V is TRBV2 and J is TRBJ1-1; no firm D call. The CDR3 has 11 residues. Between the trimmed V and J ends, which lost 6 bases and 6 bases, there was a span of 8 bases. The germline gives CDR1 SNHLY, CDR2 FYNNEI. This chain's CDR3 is CASSPLAEAFF. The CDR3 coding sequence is TGTGCCAGCAGCCCCCTCGCTGAAGCTTTCTTT.

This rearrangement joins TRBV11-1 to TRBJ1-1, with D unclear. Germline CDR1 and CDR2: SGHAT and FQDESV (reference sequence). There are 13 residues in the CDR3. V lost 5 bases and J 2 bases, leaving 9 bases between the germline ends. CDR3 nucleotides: TGTGCCAGCAGCCTCAGGCCCAACACTGAAGCTTTCTTT. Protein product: CASSLRPNTEAFF.

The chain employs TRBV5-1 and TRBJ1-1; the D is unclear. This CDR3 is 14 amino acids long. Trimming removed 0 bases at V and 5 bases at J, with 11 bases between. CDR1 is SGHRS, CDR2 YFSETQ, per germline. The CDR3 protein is CASSLDKGRTEAFF. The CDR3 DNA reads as TGCGCCAGCAGCTTGGATAAGGGTAGGACTGAAGCTTTCTTT.

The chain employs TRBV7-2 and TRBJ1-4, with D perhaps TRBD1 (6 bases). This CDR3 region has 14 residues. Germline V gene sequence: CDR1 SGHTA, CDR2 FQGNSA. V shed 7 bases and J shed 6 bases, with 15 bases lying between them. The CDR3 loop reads CASTQGRGDEKLFF. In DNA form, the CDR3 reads TGTGCCAGCACCCAAGGCAGGGGAGATGAAAAACTGTTTTTT.

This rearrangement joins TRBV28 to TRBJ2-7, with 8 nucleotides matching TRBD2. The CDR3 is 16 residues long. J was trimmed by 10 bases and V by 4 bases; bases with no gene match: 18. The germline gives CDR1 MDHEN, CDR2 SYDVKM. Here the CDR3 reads CASSSPAGTRRGYQYF. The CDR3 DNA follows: TGTGCCAGCAGTTCTCCCGCCGGGACTAGGAGGGGTTACCAGTACTTC.

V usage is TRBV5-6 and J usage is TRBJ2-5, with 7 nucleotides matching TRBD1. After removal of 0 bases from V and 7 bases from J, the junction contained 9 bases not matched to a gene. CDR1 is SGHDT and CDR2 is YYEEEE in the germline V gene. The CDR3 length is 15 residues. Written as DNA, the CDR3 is TGTGCCAGCAGCTTGGGCCAGCTCCCAGGGGGGACCCAGTACTTC. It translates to CASSLGQLPGGTQYF.